The 3 T cell receptor beta chains in this list originate from one sample, sequenced in a study of tumor-infiltrating lymphocytes in primary liver carcinoma. A constant-region primer served to make TCR beta cDNA from 500 to 550 ng total RNA. Construction of TCR beta libraries relied on three successive nested multiplex PCR rounds employing slightly modified ARM-PCR. Rounds one and two of PCR, each of 10 to 11 cycles, were primed with TRBV1-TRBV30 forward primers and a C-beta reverse primer. A single record per CDR3 protein comes from TCRdb applying MiXCR to the multiplex PCR reads. The profile shows 75,000 or so distinct CDR3 sequences, roughly three quarters of them singletons. Co-extracting RNA and DNA was done with about 20-34 mg of unsorted bulk tissue as input. The sample taken for sequencing was liver tumor tissue from sampling region 4. Subset of the sample: tumor region T4, right-lateral pole. The source is a man aged 35 to 55 with primary liver carcinoma and hepatitis B virus infection.

This clonotype occurred many times. This chain joins TRBV29-1 and TRBJ2-3; TRBD2 aligns across 14 bases. This CDR3 region has 15 residues. The germline CDR1 and CDR2 sequences are SQVTM and ANQGSEA. V lost 6 bases to trimming and J lost 3 bases; unmatched junction nucleotides: 5. The CDR3 DNA reads as TGCAGCGTGGACGGGACTAGCGGGAGAACAGATACGCAGTATTTT. Translating gives CSVDGTSGRTDTQYF.

The V and J genes are TRBV6-1 and TRBJ2-7; D is possibly TRBD1 (5 bases). This CDR3 is built from 13 residues. The germline gives CDR1 MNHNS, CDR2 SASEGT. With 4 bases removed from V and 6 bases from J, the gap between germline ends came to 13 bases. In DNA, the CDR3 is TGTGCCAGCAGTGCCGAGATACAGGCCGAGCAGTACTTC. Protein product: CASSAEIQAEQYF.

Comments on this clonotype: Given the absence of the conserved phenylalanine or tryptophan at the CDR3 end, a read error is likely. The rearrangement uses TRBV29-1 and TRBJ1-1; weak D call: TRBD1 (6 bases). The CDR3 sequence is 14 residues long. Deletions cut 7 bases from V and 2 bases from J, with 17 bases between. Per germline, CDR1 SQVTM and CDR2 ANQGSEA. The CDR3 is CSAALQDSNTEAFL. The CDR3 region has the DNA TGCAGCGCTGCCCTCCAGGACAGCAACACTGAAGCTTTCCTT.